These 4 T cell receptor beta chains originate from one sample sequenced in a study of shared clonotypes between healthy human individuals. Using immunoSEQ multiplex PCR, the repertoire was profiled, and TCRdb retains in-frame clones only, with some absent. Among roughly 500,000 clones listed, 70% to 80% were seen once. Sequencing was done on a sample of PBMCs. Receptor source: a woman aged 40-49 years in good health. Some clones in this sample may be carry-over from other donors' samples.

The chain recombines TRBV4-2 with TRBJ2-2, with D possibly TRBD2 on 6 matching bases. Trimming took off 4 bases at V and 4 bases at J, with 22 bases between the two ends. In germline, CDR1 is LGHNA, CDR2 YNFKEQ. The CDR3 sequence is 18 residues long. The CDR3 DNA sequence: TGTGCCAGCAGCCCCCGGTCCGAGACTAGATCGGGCACCGGGGAGCTGTTTTTT. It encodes CASSPRSETRSGTGELFF.

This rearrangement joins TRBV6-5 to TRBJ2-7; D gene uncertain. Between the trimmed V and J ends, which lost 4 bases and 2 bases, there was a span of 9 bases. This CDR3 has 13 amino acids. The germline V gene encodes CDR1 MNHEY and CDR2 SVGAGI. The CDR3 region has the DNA TGTGCCAGCAGTTCCACTCCGACCTACGAGCAGTACTTC. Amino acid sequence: CASSSTPTYEQYF.

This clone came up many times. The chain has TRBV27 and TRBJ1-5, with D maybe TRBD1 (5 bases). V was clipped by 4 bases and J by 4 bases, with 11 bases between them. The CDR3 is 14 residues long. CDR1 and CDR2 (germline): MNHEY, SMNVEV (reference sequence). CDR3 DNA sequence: TGTGCCAGCAGTTACGGGACGGAGAATCAGCCCCAGCATTTT. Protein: CASSYGTENQPQHF.

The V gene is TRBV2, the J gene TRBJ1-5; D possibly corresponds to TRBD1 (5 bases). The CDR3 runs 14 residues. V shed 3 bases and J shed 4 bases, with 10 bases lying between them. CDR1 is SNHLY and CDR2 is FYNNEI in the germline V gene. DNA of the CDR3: TGTGCCAGCAGTGACGGGACCAATAATCAGCCCCAGCATTTT. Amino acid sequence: CASSDGTNNQPQHF.